The sequence of this T cell receptor beta chain was determined in a study of T cells and copy number aberrations in small-cell lung cancer. Clones were sequenced by immunoSEQ multiplex PCR, and TCRdb holds only the in-frame ones, with some missing. Here the sample spans more than 500 clones, approximately 90% being singletons. In germline, CDR1 is GTSNPN, CDR2 SVGIG (reference sequence). The CDR3 runs to 14 residues. Trimming shortened V by 2 bases and J by 10 bases, and 15 bases separated the two germline ends. The receptor was isolated from a man aged 45-60 years with small cell lung cancer. Source material: tumor tissue. This rearrangement joins TRBV30 to TRBJ1-6, with unresolved D. The CDR3, as DNA: TGTGCCTGGAGTCGAGGTGGCGATTCATCACCCCTCCACTTT. Translation gives CAWSRGGDSSPLHF.